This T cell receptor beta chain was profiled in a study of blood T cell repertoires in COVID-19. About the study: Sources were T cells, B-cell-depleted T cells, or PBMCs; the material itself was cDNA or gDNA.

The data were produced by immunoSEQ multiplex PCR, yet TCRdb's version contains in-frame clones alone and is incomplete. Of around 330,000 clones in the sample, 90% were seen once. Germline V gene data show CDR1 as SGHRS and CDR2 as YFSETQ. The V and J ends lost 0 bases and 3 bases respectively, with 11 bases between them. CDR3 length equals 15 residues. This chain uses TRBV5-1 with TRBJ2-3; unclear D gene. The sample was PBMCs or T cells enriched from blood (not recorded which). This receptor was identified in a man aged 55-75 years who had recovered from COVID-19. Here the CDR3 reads CASSLGQMRTDTQYF. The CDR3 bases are TGCGCCAGCAGCTTGGGCCAGATGAGGACAGATACGCAGTATTTT. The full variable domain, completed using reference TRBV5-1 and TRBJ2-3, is KAGVTQTPRYLIKTRGQQVTLSCSPISGHRSVSWYQQTPGQGLQFLFEYFSETQRNKGNFPGRFSGRQFSNSRSEMNVSTLELGDSALYLCASSLGQMRTDTQYFGPGTRLTVL.